Following are 31 T cell receptor beta chains from one sample sequenced in a study of blood T cell dynamics during melanoma immunotherapy. Time point: week 3, after first cycle of checkpoint inhibitor. Libraries were prepared by immunoSEQ multiplex PCR; TCRdb keeps only in-frame clonotypes and omits some of them. The data show about 11,000 clones, roughly 84% seen once. Sample: blood, taken from a patient treated with checkpoint blockade. These receptors originate from a human donor with melanoma.

V and J are TRBV7-6 and TRBJ2-5, with TRBD2 matching 12 bases. The J call may be mistaken, given a closer DNA end match to TRBJ2-7. Looked up from germline, CDR1 is SGHVS and CDR2 is FNYEAQ. The CDR3 is 15 amino acids. CDR3 protein: CASSYTSGGIYEQYF. The DNA for the CDR3 is TGTGCCAGCAGCTACACTAGCGGGGGGATATACGAGCAGTACTTC.

J is TRBJ1-4 and V is TRBV11-2; weak D call: TRBD1 (5 bases). CDR3 length equals 20 residues. Germline values: CDR1 SGHAT, CDR2 FQNNGV. The germline V and J ends were trimmed by 0 bases and 0 bases, with 20 bases remaining between them. CDR3 sequence: CASSLDRWGEKLATNEKLFF. In nucleotides, the CDR3 is TGTGCCAGCAGCTTAGATCGCTGGGGCGAAAAACTAGCAACTAATGAAAAACTGTTTTTT.

V gene TRBV7-9 combines with J gene TRBJ2-1, with TRBD1 as a possible D gene (5 bases). The CDR3 has 15 residues. Trimming pared 4 bases from V and 8 bases from J, leaving 18 bases between. The V gene's germline CDR1 is SEHNR and CDR2 FQNEAQ (reference sequence). DNA for the CDR3: TGTGCCAGCAGCTCCCGTCTATCTGGGGCCGATGAGCAGTTCTTC. Encoded protein: CASSSRLSGADEQFF.

This chain joins TRBV6-5 and TRBJ1-1; no clear D. The ends were cut back, 0 bases at V and 5 bases at J, with 10 bases in the middle. This CDR3 region has 14 residues. The germline CDR1 and CDR2 sequences are MNHEY and SVGAGI. CDR3 sequence: CASSYSQGRTEAFF. The CDR3 nucleotides read TGTGCCAGCAGTTACTCCCAAGGACGGACTGAAGCTTTCTTT.

The chain is built from TRBV9 and TRBJ2-7; D may match TRBD1 or TRBD2 (5 bases each). Per germline, CDR1 SGDLS and CDR2 YYNGEE. V lost 4 bases to trimming and J lost 5 bases, with 19 bases between them. The CDR3 is made up of 15 amino acids. For the CDR3, the DNA is TGTGCCAGCAGCACAACCGGGACCCGGAGAAACGAGCAGTACTTC. This gives the protein CASSTTGTRRNEQYF.

The chain has TRBV4-1 and TRBJ1-4; 7 bases fit TRBD1. V was pared by 4 bases and J by 0 bases, with 2 bases of the junction left unmatched. This CDR3 comprises 15 residues. Germline CDR1 reads MGHRA; CDR2 reads YSYEKL. Written as DNA, the CDR3 is TGCGCCAGCAGCCCCACAGGGGCAACTAATGAAAAACTGTTTTTT. It is translated as CASSPTGATNEKLFF.

This clone was observed a few times. This chain links TRBV5-1 with TRBJ1-1, with 7 bases fitting TRBD1. Per germline, CDR1 SGHRS and CDR2 YFSETQ. The ends lost 0 bases at V and 12 bases at J; junction bases unmatched: 5. CDR3 size: 12 residues. As DNA, the CDR3 is TGCGCCAGCAGCTTGGACAGGGGAATACCTTTCTTT. Translating gives CASSLDRGIPFF.

This chain connects TRBV5-1 to TRBJ1-4; unclear D gene. CDR3 length: 16 residues. V lost 3 bases, J lost 1 base, and 13 bases lay in between. Germline V lookup: CDR1 SGHRS, CDR2 YFSETQ. In DNA, the CDR3 is TGCGCCAGCAGCTCGGGAGGGTCTGGAACTAATGAAAAACTGTTTTTT. Protein: CASSSGGSGTNEKLFF. The full variable domain, completed using reference TRBV5-1 and TRBJ1-4, is KAGVTQTPRYLIKTRGQQVTLSCSPISGHRSVSWYQQTPGQGLQFLFEYFSETQRNKGNFPGRFSGRQFSNSRSEMNVSTLELGDSALYLCASSSGGSGTNEKLFFGSGTQLSVL.

The V and J genes are TRBV6-4 and TRBJ2-6, with D maybe TRBD2 (6 bases). CDR1 and CDR2 from the germline V gene are MRHNA and SNTAGT. The CDR3 runs to 15 residues. The ends were cut back, 5 bases at V and 4 bases at J, with 12 bases in the middle. CDR3 residues: CASSYPSAGANVLTF. In nucleotides, the CDR3 is TGTGCCAGCAGTTACCCTAGCGCGGGGGCCAACGTCCTGACTTTC.

The rearrangement joins TRBV10-3 to TRBJ1-4; possibly TRBD1 for D (6 bases). Germline CDR1 ENHRY, CDR2 SYGVKD. The CDR3 length is 13 residues. Trimming took 11 bases from V and 5 from J, leaving 15 bases between them. The CDR3 DNA follows: TGTGCCTCCGGGGGCAGGTTAAATGAAAAACTGTTTTTT. Protein: CASGGRLNEKLFF.

V is TRBV2 and J is TRBJ2-7; no clear D gene. CDR3 length: 11 amino acids. V shed 6 bases and J shed 3 bases, with 6 bases lying between them. Germline CDR1 is SNHLY and CDR2 is FYNNEI. As DNA, the CDR3 is TGTGCCAGCAGATCTCTCTACGAGCAGTACTTC. Translated, it gives CASRSLYEQYF.

V and J are TRBV2 and TRBJ1-5, with D possibly TRBD1 on 6 matching bases. Germline values: CDR1 SNHLY, CDR2 FYNNEI. This CDR3 region has 15 residues. V dropped 6 bases and J dropped 3 bases, with 15 bases sitting between them. CDR3 in DNA: TGTGCCAGCAGGGTCGACAGGACACTCAATCAGCCCCAGCATTTT. Encoded protein: CASRVDRTLNQPQHF.

This clone was counted a few times. The chain links TRBV19 to TRBJ1-2, with TRBD1 identical over 8 bases. Germline lookup yields CDR1 LNHDA and CDR2 SQIVND (reference sequence). The CDR3 extends over 12 amino acids. V was clipped by 8 bases and J by 7 bases; unmatched bases: 6. The CDR3 sequence: CASRQGAGGYTF. Written as DNA, the CDR3 is TGTGCCAGTCGCCAGGGGGCGGGTGGCTACACCTTC.

J is TRBJ2-7 and V is TRBV6-6; D gene uncertain. The length of the CDR3 is 12 residues. Looked up from germline, CDR1 is MNHNY and CDR2 is SVGAGI (reference sequence). V was shortened by 5 bases and J by 4 bases, with 9 bases between the two germline ends. The CDR3 bases are TGTGCCAGCAGTAAATGGGGATACGAGCAGTACTTC. It is translated as CASSKWGYEQYF.

The V call is TRBV19, the J call TRBJ1-5; 8 nucleotides match TRBD1. Trimming cost V 6 bases and J 4 bases; bases outside gene matches: 8. The CDR3 has 15 amino acids. Germline CDR1 reads LNHDA; CDR2 reads SQIVND (reference sequence). This chain's CDR3 is CASSRGQAINQPQHF. In DNA form, the CDR3 reads TGTGCCAGTAGCCGGGGACAGGCGATAAATCAGCCCCAGCATTTT.

The chain recombines TRBV6-5 with TRBJ1-2, with unresolved D. Germline V gene lookup returns CDR1 MNHEY and CDR2 SVGAGI. The CDR3 has 16 amino acids. V lost 0 bases and J 2 bases, leaving 13 bases between the germline ends. The CDR3 DNA sequence: TGTGCCAGCAGTTACTCGAACCCAGGCTCAAACTATGGCTACACCTTC. This codes for CASSYSNPGSNYGYTF.

The chain links TRBV18 to TRBJ1-1, with D unresolved. The CDR3 runs to 14 residues. The ends were cut back, 1 base at V and 8 bases at J, with 14 bases in the middle. Germline lookup yields CDR1 KGHSH and CDR2 LQKENI. The CDR3 sequence is CASSPLKGSSEAFF. For the CDR3, the DNA is TGTGCCAGCTCACCACTCAAGGGAAGCTCGGAAGCTTTCTTT.

The gene calls are TRBV2 and TRBJ1-1; D is unclear. This CDR3 comprises 14 residues. Trimming removed 8 bases from V and 2 bases from J, with 15 bases in between. Germline V lookup: CDR1 SNHLY, CDR2 FYNNEI. Here the CDR3 reads CASGPTAVNTEAFF. The CDR3 bases are TGTGCCAGCGGCCCAACGGCAGTTAACACTGAAGCTTTCTTT.

The V gene is TRBV2, the J gene TRBJ1-2; D perhaps matches TRBD1 (5 bases). V shed 4 bases and J shed 7 bases, with 16 bases lying between them. The germline gives CDR1 SNHLY, CDR2 FYNNEI. CDR3 length: 14 residues. CDR3 protein: CASSAARQGSGYTF. Written as DNA, the CDR3 is TGTGCCAGCAGTGCAGCCCGGCAGGGTAGTGGCTACACCTTC.

This chain joins TRBV6-6 and TRBJ1-3; perhaps TRBD1 as D (5 bases). The V end lost 4 bases, the J end lost 4 bases, and 14 bases lay between the germline ends. The CDR3 totals 15 residues. CDR1 MNHNY and CDR2 SVGAGI come from the germline V gene (reference sequence). In nucleotides, the CDR3 is TGTGCCAGCAGTTGGGGCAGGACCTCCGGAAACACCATATATTTT. Translated: CASSWGRTSGNTIYF.

CDR3 loop: CASSRALNTEAFF. DNA of the CDR3: TGTGCCAGCAGCCGGGCCTTGAACACTGAAGCTTTCTTT. The chain combines TRBV7-7 with TRBJ1-1; D uncertain. This CDR3 has 13 residues. Germline V CDR1 and CDR2: SSHAT, FNYEAQ (reference sequence). Trimming removed 5 bases from V and 0 bases from J, with 7 bases in between. Complete variable domain (other parts from reference TRBV7-7 and TRBJ1-1): GAGVSQSPRYKVTKRGQDVTLRCDPISSHATLYWYQQALGQGPEFLTYFNYEAQPDKSGLPSDRFSAERPEGSISTLTIQRTEQRDSAMYRCASSRALNTEAFFGQGTRLTVV.

This rearrangement joins TRBV29-1 to TRBJ2-7; 12 nucleotides match TRBD2. The trim removed 4 bases at V and 5 bases at J, leaving 3 bases unmatched. The CDR3 extends over 13 amino acids. Germline assignment: CDR1 SQVTM and CDR2 ANQGSEA. The CDR3, as DNA: TGCAGCGTTGCACTAGCGGGGGGCCACGAGCAGTACTTC. This gives the protein CSVALAGGHEQYF.

The chain combines TRBV9 with TRBJ2-7, with a weak D call TRBD1 (7 bases). The CDR3 runs 14 residues. Trimming stripped 6 bases from V and 1 base from J, with 14 bases between. From germline, CDR1 is SGDLS and CDR2 YYNGEE. The chain's CDR3 is CASTRGTESYEQYF. The CDR3 DNA reads as TGTGCCAGCACCCGCGGGACAGAGTCCTACGAGCAGTACTTC.

The CDR3 here is CASRQDRGENQPQHF. CDR3 coding DNA: TGTGCCAGCCGCCAGGACAGGGGGGAAAATCAGCCCCAGCATTTT. The chain is built from TRBV28 and TRBJ1-5; 10 bases fit TRBD1. CDR1 and CDR2 from the germline V gene are MDHEN and SYDVKM. Unmatched junction bases numbered 8, after V lost 8 bases and J lost 4 bases. This CDR3 has 15 residues.

CDR3 protein: CASSFGTGGADTEAFF. CDR3 coding DNA: TGTGCCAGCAGTTTTGGGACAGGGGGCGCCGACACTGAAGCTTTCTTT. The chain links TRBV6-6 to TRBJ1-1, with 12 bases identical to TRBD1. From germline, CDR1 is MNHNY and CDR2 SVGAGI (reference sequence). The trim removed 4 bases at V and 3 bases at J, leaving 6 bases unmatched. The CDR3 consists of 16 residues.

V gene TRBV14 combines with J gene TRBJ2-7; D may correspond to TRBD1 or TRBD2 (5 bases each). V lost 4 bases to trimming and J lost 0 bases, with 10 bases between them. The germline gives CDR1 SGHDN, CDR2 FVKESK. The CDR3 loop spans 14 amino acids. CDR3 sequence (DNA): TGTGCCAGCAGCCGACAGCGGACCTCCTACGAGCAGTACTTC. This gives the protein CASSRQRTSYEQYF.

The V and J genes are TRBV11-3 and TRBJ1-2; maybe TRBD1 (5 bases). Trimming removed 0 bases at V and 3 bases at J, with 26 bases between. There are 20 residues in the CDR3. Germline V gene data show CDR1 as SGHNT and CDR2 as YENEEA. The CDR3 nucleotides read TGTGCCAGCAGCTTAGATTCGGGGGGTCTGGGCGGAAGCGAAGACTATGGCTACACCTTC. Its protein product is CASSLDSGGLGGSEDYGYTF. Filled out from reference TRBV11-3 and TRBJ1-2, the complete variable domain reads EAGVVQSPRYKIIEKKQPVAFWCNPISGHNTLYWYLQNLGQGPELLIRYENEEAVDDSQLPKDRFSAERLKGVDSTLKIQPAELGDSAVYLCASSLDSGGLGGSEDYGYTFGSGTRLTVV.

The rearrangement uses TRBV10-3 and TRBJ1-1; tentatively, D is TRBD1 (5 bases). The V end lost 6 bases, the J end lost 1 base, and 12 bases lay between the germline ends. Germline lookup yields CDR1 ENHRY and CDR2 SYGVKD. The CDR3 has 14 amino acids. CDR3 nucleotides: TGTGCCATCAGGGGGGATACCGAGAACACTGAAGCTTTCTTT. Amino acids: CAIRGDTENTEAFF.

In its sample, this clone was seen once. The chain uses TRBV27 and TRBJ1-3; D unresolved. V gave up 5 bases and J gave up 0 bases, with 5 bases separating them. This CDR3 is built from 13 residues. From germline, CDR1 is MNHEY and CDR2 SMNVEV (reference sequence). CDR3 bases: TGTGCCAGCAGTACCAACTCTGGAAACACCATATATTTT. Translating gives CASSTNSGNTIYF.

This clone was recorded once. The V gene is TRBV15, the J gene TRBJ2-7, with 8 bases aligning to TRBD1. The CDR3 totals 14 residues. Unmatched junction bases numbered 11, after V lost 4 bases and J lost 9 bases. The V gene's germline CDR1 is LNHNV and CDR2 YYDKDF (reference sequence). The CDR3: CATSNSRTGNAQYF. DNA for the CDR3: TGTGCCACCAGCAATTCCCGGACAGGGAATGCGCAGTACTTC.

The chain joins TRBV6-1 to TRBJ2-7, with D uncertain. The CDR3 covers 11 residues. V was shortened by 3 bases and J by 3 bases, with 3 bases between the two germline ends. Germline V gene sequence: CDR1 MNHNS, CDR2 SASEGT. CDR3 sequence: CASSDNYEQYF. The CDR3 region has the DNA TGTGCCAGCAGTGATAACTACGAGCAGTACTTC.